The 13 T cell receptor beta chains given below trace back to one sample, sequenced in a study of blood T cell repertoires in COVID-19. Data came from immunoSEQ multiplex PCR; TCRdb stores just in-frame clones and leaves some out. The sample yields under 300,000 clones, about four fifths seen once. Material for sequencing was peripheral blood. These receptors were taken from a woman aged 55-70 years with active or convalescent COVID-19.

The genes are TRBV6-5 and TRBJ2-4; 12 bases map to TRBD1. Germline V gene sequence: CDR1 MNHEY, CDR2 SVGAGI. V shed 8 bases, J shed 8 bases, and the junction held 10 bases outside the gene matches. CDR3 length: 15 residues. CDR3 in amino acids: CASSGTGGRRDIQYF. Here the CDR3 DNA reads TGTGCCAGCTCCGGGACAGGGGGCAGGAGGGACATTCAGTACTTC.

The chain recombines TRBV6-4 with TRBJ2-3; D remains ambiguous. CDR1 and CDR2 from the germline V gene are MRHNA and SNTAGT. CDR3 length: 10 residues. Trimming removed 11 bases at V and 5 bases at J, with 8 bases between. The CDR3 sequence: CARQQDTQYF. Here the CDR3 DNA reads TGTGCCCGACAACAAGATACGCAGTATTTT.

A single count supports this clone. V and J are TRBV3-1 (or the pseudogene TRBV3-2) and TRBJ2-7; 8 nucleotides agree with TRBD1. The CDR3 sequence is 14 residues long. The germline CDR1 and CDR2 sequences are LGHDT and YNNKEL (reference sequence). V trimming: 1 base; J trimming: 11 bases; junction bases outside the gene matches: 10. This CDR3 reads CASSQVGGQALEYF. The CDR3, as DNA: TGTGCCAGCAGCCAAGTTGGGGGACAGGCCCTGGAGTACTTC.

CDR3 region: CAWSPDSGYGYTF. The CDR3 DNA sequence: TGTGCCTGGAGCCCGGACAGTGGCTATGGCTACACCTTC. This sequence joins TRBV30 and TRBJ1-2; possible D gene TRBD1, 6 bases. The CDR3 has 13 residues. Trimming left V 3 bases short and J 4 bases short, with 12 bases between. Germline CDR1 and CDR2: GTSNPN and SVGIG (reference sequence).

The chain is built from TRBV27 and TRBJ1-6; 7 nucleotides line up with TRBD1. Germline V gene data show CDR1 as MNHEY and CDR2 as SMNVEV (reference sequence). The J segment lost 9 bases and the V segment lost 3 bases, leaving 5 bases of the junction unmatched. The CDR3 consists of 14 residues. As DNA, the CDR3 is TGTGCCAGCAGTTTGACAGGGAGGATTTCACCCCTCCACTTT. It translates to CASSLTGRISPLHF.

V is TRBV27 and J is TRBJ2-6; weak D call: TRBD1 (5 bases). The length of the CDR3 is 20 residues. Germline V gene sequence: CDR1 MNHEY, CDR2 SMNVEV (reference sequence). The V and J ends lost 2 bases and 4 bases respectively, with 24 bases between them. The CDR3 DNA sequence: TGTGCCAGCAGTTTACGATCCCTTGGCCAGGGAATGCGAGGGGCCAACGTCCTGACTTTC. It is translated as CASSLRSLGQGMRGANVLTF.

In DNA form, the CDR3 reads TGTGCCAGTAGTATAAGCACCCCTTCCAATCAGCCCCAGCATTTT. Its translation is CASSISTPSNQPQHF. The chain combines TRBV19 with TRBJ1-5, with unresolved D. Germline V CDR1 and CDR2: LNHDA, SQIVND (reference sequence). This CDR3 spans 15 amino acids. The V end lost 2 bases, the J end lost 3 bases, and 11 bases lay between the germline ends.

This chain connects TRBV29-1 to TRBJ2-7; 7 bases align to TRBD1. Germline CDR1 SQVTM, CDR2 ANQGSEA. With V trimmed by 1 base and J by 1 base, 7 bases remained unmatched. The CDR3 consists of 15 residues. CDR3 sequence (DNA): TGCAGCGTTGAAGTTGGGACAGTTATTTCCTACGAGCAGTACTTC. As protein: CSVEVGTVISYEQYF.

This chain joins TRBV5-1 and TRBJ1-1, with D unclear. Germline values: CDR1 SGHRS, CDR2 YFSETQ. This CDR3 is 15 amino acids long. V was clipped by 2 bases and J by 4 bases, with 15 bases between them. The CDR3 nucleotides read TGCGCCAGCAGCTTCTCGTCAGCCCGGGGCACTGAAGCTTTCTTT. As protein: CASSFSSARGTEAFF.

The CDR3 sequence: CASRQTGAGTEAFF. CDR3 in DNA: TGCGCCAGCAGGCAAACAGGGGCGGGAACTGAAGCTTTCTTT. The genes are TRBV10-2 and TRBJ1-1, with 7 bases identical to TRBD1. CDR3 length equals 14 residues. V lost 6 bases and J lost 5; bases outside the gene matches: 9. Per germline, CDR1 WSHSY and CDR2 SAAADI.

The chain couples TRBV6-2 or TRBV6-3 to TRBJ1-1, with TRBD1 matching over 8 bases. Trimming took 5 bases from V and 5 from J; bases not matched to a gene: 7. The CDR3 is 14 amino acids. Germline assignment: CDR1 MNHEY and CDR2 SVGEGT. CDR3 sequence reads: CASSRQGMGTEAFF. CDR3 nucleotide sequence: TGTGCCAGCAGTCGACAGGGGATGGGTACTGAAGCTTTCTTT.

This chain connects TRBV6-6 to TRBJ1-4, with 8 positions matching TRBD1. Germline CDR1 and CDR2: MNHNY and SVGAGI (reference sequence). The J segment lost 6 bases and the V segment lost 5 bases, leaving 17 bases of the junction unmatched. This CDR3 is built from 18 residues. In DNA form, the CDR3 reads TGTGCCAGCAGTCCCGCGGCGGGACAGGCGGCCAACTATGAAAAACTGTTTTTT. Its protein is CASSPAAGQAANYEKLFF.

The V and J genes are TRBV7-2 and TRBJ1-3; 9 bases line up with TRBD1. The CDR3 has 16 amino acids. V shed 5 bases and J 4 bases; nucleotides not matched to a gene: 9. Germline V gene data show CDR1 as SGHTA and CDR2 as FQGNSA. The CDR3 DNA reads TGTGCCAGCAGCACCCGACAGGGGGGGTTAGGAAACACCATATATTTT. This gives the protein CASSTRQGGLGNTIYF.